The 27 T cell receptor beta chains below come from one sample, sequenced in a study of T cell responses to AZD1222 COVID-19 vaccine. The table came from immunoSEQ multiplex PCR; TCRdb's copy has only in-frame clones and leaves some out. Altogether 85,000 to 100,000 clones are present, roughly nine tenths being singletons, with the ten largest covering approximately 12%. The sequencing here drew on peripheral blood, taken on day 0 of AZD1222 vaccination. The receptors derive from an adult in good health.

CDR3 loop: CASSLPGGYGYTF. The CDR3 DNA follows: TGTGCCAGCAGTTTACCAGGGGGCTATGGCTACACCTTC. The genes are TRBV27 and TRBJ1-2; 7 positions match TRBD1. In germline, CDR1 is MNHEY, CDR2 SMNVEV (reference sequence). This CDR3 region has 13 residues. J was trimmed by 4 bases and V by 2 bases; bases with no gene match: 1.

CDR3 in amino acids: CASSLVGTYNEQFF. The CDR3 DNA follows: TGTGCCAGCAGCTTAGTGGGGACATACAATGAGCAGTTCTTC. The V and J genes are TRBV7-2 and TRBJ2-1; D perhaps matches TRBD1 (6 bases). The germline CDR1 and CDR2 sequences are SGHTA and FQGNSA. The V end was cut by 1 base, the J end by 4 bases, with 8 bases between. The CDR3 spans 14 residues.

This clone appeared a single time. The chain links TRBV7-2 to TRBJ1-4; no clear D. Trimming removed 0 bases at V and 4 bases at J, with 6 bases between. The CDR3 is 14 amino acids. The V gene's germline CDR1 is SGHTA and CDR2 FQGNSA. The CDR3 loop is CASSLAGFNEKLFF. DNA for the CDR3: TGTGCCAGCAGCTTAGCCGGATTTAATGAAAAACTGTTTTTT.

This chain links TRBV10-1 with TRBJ1-1; 9 bases map to TRBD1. Per the germline V gene, CDR1 is WNHNN and CDR2 is SYGVQD (reference sequence). The CDR3 has 15 residues. The J segment lost 4 bases and the V segment lost 3 bases, leaving 6 bases of the junction unmatched. This CDR3 reads CASSDGTGIFTEAFF. The CDR3 nucleotides read TGCGCCAGCAGTGATGGGACAGGGATATTCACTGAAGCTTTCTTT.

The J gene is TRBJ2-5, the V gene TRBV9; a weak D match, TRBD1 (5 bases). Germline V CDR1 and CDR2: SGDLS, YYNGEE. Between the trimmed V and J ends, which lost 3 bases and 5 bases, there was a span of 14 bases. This CDR3 comprises 14 residues. Here the CDR3 reads CASSGSPGYETQYF. The CDR3 DNA follows: TGTGCCAGCAGCGGAAGTCCAGGGTACGAGACCCAGTACTTC.

The chain links TRBV30 to TRBJ1-1, with D possibly matching TRBD1 (6 bases). The germline V and J ends were trimmed by 3 bases and 8 bases, with 13 bases remaining between them. The CDR3 covers 12 residues. CDR1 and CDR2 (germline): GTSNPN, SVGIG (reference sequence). CDR3 DNA sequence: TGTGCCTGGAGGTTAAATGGGGGCGAAGCTTTCTTT. Its protein product is CAWRLNGGEAFF.

This chain links TRBV4-3 with TRBJ2-3; 8 bases agree with TRBD1. This CDR3 comprises 16 residues. V shed 4 bases and J 3 bases; nucleotides not matched to a gene: 9. Germline V CDR1 and CDR2: LGHNA, YSLEER. This CDR3 is CASSRGDRGWTDTQYF. The CDR3 DNA sequence: TGCGCCAGCAGCCGAGGCGACAGGGGCTGGACAGATACGCAGTATTTT.

The V gene is TRBV28, the J gene TRBJ2-2, with 8 bases lining up with TRBD1. This CDR3 spans 16 amino acids. Germline-derived CDR1 and CDR2 are MDHEN and SYDVKM. V dropped 5 bases and J dropped 5; count of bases not matched to a gene: 10. The CDR3 DNA sequence: TGTGCCAGCAGTCTCCAAAAACAGGGGGATACCGGGGAGCTGTTTTTT. It translates to CASSLQKQGDTGELFF.

V gene TRBV28 combines with J gene TRBJ1-4; unclear D gene. CDR1 is MDHEN, CDR2 SYDVKM, per germline. Trimming shortened V by 7 bases and J by 3 bases, and 12 bases separated the two germline ends. This CDR3 has 14 residues. The CDR3, as DNA: TGTGCCAGCACCCCCGAGGGAGCTAATGAAAAACTGTTTTTT. Its protein product is CASTPEGANEKLFF.

This CDR3 reads CASSLGLAGAGELFF. For the CDR3, the DNA is TGCGCCAGCAGCTTGGGACTAGCGGGGGCCGGGGAGCTGTTTTTT. The V gene is TRBV5-1, the J gene TRBJ2-2; 12 bases fit TRBD2. The V and J ends lost 0 bases and 6 bases, in that order; junction bases with no gene match: 0. This CDR3 has 15 amino acids. Looked up from germline, CDR1 is SGHRS and CDR2 is YFSETQ.

The chain has TRBV19 and TRBJ1-2; D remains ambiguous. This CDR3 spans 14 amino acids. The V end lost 1 base, the J end lost 3 bases, and 9 bases lay between the germline ends. CDR1 is LNHDA, CDR2 SQIVND, per germline (reference sequence). The CDR3, as DNA: TGTGCCAGTAGTATAGTCGGCACCTACTATGGCTACACCTTC. Translated, it gives CASSIVGTYYGYTF.

This clone came up once. The chain uses TRBV5-5 and TRBJ1-6; D perhaps matches TRBD1 (6 bases). Germline values: CDR1 SGHKS, CDR2 YYEKEE (reference sequence). The CDR3 has 15 amino acids. The ends were cut back, 0 bases at V and 7 bases at J, with 11 bases in the middle. The CDR3 DNA reads TGTGCCAGCAGCTTGGAGGGGGGTCGAAATTCACCCCTCCACTTT. The encoded protein is CASSLEGGRNSPLHF.

The chain recombines TRBV9 with TRBJ1-1; D ambiguous. The CDR3 consists of 14 residues. Germline V gene lookup returns CDR1 SGDLS and CDR2 YYNGEE. Trimming pared 4 bases from V and 4 bases from J, leaving 14 bases between. For the CDR3, the DNA is TGTGCCAGCAGCCCAGAGAGTCGGGGCACTGAAGCTTTCTTT. It yields the protein CASSPESRGTEAFF.

Only a few counts were recorded for this clone. This chain links TRBV7-8 with TRBJ1-6; TRBD1 matches at 11 bases. Germline lookup yields CDR1 SGHVS and CDR2 FQNEAQ. CDR3 size: 14 residues. The trim removed 5 bases at V and 9 bases at J, leaving 3 bases unmatched. This CDR3 reads CASSADRGRSPLHF. In DNA, the CDR3 is TGTGCCAGCAGCGCGGACAGGGGGCGTTCACCCCTCCACTTT.

In its sample, this clone was seen a few times. The chain couples TRBV28 to TRBJ1-1, with D uncertain. Germline assignment: CDR1 MDHEN and CDR2 SYDVKM. V shed 10 bases and J shed 1 base, with 13 bases lying between them. The CDR3 runs 13 residues. The DNA of the CDR3 is TGTGCCACCACGACCCTCAGGAACACTGAAGCTTTCTTT. It yields the protein CATTTLRNTEAFF.

This clone was seen only once. J is TRBJ1-1 and V is TRBV27, with D tentatively TRBD1 (5 bases). This CDR3 region has 13 residues. CDR1 and CDR2 (germline): MNHEY, SMNVEV (reference sequence). V was trimmed by 2 bases and J by 5 bases, leaving 9 bases between them. In DNA, the CDR3 is TGTGCCAGCAGTTTACAGGGTCAGACTGAAGCTTTCTTT. It is translated as CASSLQGQTEAFF.

The chain uses TRBV15 and TRBJ2-7; 8 bases map to TRBD1. The CDR3 sequence is 15 residues long. Germline CDR1 reads LNHNV; CDR2 reads YYDKDF (reference sequence). The V and J ends lost 0 bases and 6 bases, in that order; junction bases with no gene match: 7. The CDR3 spells CATSREQGALGEQYF. The CDR3 DNA follows: TGTGCCACCAGCAGAGAGCAGGGGGCGCTTGGCGAGCAGTACTTC.

The J gene is TRBJ2-1, the V gene TRBV7-9; maybe TRBD1 (5 bases). Trimming removed 7 bases from V and 6 bases from J, with 13 bases in between. The germline gives CDR1 SEHNR, CDR2 FQNEAQ (reference sequence). This CDR3 has 13 amino acids. CDR3 in amino acids: CASIDIGANEQFF. The CDR3 nucleotides are TGTGCCAGCATCGACATAGGGGCCAATGAGCAGTTCTTC.

The gene calls are TRBV6-5 and TRBJ2-3; D possibly corresponds to TRBD2 (5 bases). V lost 6 bases to trimming and J lost 0 bases, with 13 bases between them. The CDR3 sequence is 15 residues long. Germline V CDR1 and CDR2: MNHEY, SVGAGI. The CDR3 bases are TGTGCCAGCAGGACCGGACTGATAAGCACAGATACGCAGTATTTT. Translation: CASRTGLISTDTQYF.

The CDR3 nucleotides are TGCGCCAGCAGCTTACTGAAGACTAGCGGAGGTTACAATGAGCAGTTCTTC. This sequence encodes CASSLLKTSGGYNEQFF. The chain couples TRBV5-1 to TRBJ2-1; 9 nucleotides agree with TRBD2. V shed 2 bases, J shed 4 bases, and the junction held 10 bases outside the gene matches. CDR1 and CDR2 from the germline V gene are SGHRS and YFSETQ. CDR3 length: 17 residues.

The chain couples TRBV5-6 to TRBJ1-4, with D hard to call. V lost 5 bases and J lost 8, with 13 bases in between. The CDR3 runs to 13 residues. From germline, CDR1 is SGHDT and CDR2 YYEEEE. This CDR3 reads CASSLGLGEKLFF. The CDR3 DNA is TGTGCCAGCAGTCTGGGGTTAGGAGAAAAACTGTTTTTT. Complete variable domain (other parts from reference TRBV5-6 and TRBJ1-4): DAGVTQSPTHLIKTRGQQVTLRCSPKSGHDTVSWYQQALGQGPQFIFQYYEEEERQRGNFPDRFSGHQFPNYSSELNVNALLLGDSALYLCASSLGLGEKLFFGSGTQLSVL.

V and J are TRBV19 and TRBJ2-5; D could derive from TRBD1 or TRBD2 (6 bases each). Trimming removed 5 bases at V and 5 bases at J, with 12 bases between. Germline V gene data show CDR1 as LNHDA and CDR2 as SQIVND (reference sequence). The CDR3 consists of 13 residues. CDR3 amino acids: CASSPTGRETQYF. CDR3 bases: TGTGCCAGTAGTCCCACAGGGAGGGAGACCCAGTACTTC.

The V and J genes are TRBV11-2 and TRBJ2-3; TRBD2 might be the D (5 bases). Germline V lookup: CDR1 SGHAT, CDR2 FQNNGV. This CDR3 has 16 amino acids. V dropped 3 bases and J dropped 3 bases, with 16 bases sitting between them. CDR3 sequence (DNA): TGTGCCAGCAGCTTCACACCAAGCGGAATAACAGATACGCAGTATTTT. Encoded protein: CASSFTPSGITDTQYF.

This clone was seen once. The genes are TRBV29-1 and TRBJ2-7; 10 bases match TRBD2. Per germline, CDR1 SQVTM and CDR2 ANQGSEA. With 6 bases clipped from V and 5 bases from J, the junction kept 7 bases outside the gene matches. CDR3 length equals 13 residues. The CDR3 DNA follows: TGCAGCGTGGTGACAGCGGGAGGGAACGAGCAGTACTTC. Amino acids: CSVVTAGGNEQYF.

V and J are TRBV7-2 and TRBJ2-7; D assignment may be TRBD1 or TRBD2 (5 bases each). This CDR3 is 13 amino acids long. V was shortened by 0 bases and J by 6 bases, with 9 bases between the two germline ends. CDR1 SGHTA and CDR2 FQGNSA come from the germline V gene. CDR3 in DNA: TGTGCCAGCAGCTTAGCCGGGACCGGCGAGCAGTACTTC. Translating gives CASSLAGTGEQYF.

This sequence joins TRBV19 and TRBJ2-7; a weak D match, TRBD1 (7 bases). V shed 2 bases and J shed 2 bases, with 10 bases lying between them. Germline lookup yields CDR1 LNHDA and CDR2 SQIVND (reference sequence). The CDR3 totals 14 residues. The CDR3 reads CASSIRRGPYEQYF. The DNA of the CDR3 is TGTGCCAGTAGTATACGGAGGGGGCCCTACGAGCAGTACTTC.

The chain uses TRBV6-6 and TRBJ2-2; 10 positions agree with TRBD1. V lost 2 bases, J lost 6 bases, and 0 bases stayed unmatched. Germline V gives CDR1 MNHNY, CDR2 SVGAGI (reference sequence). The CDR3 runs to 14 residues. CDR3 bases: TGTGCCAGCAGTTACGGACAGGGGGCCGGGGAGCTGTTTTTT. Translated, it gives CASSYGQGAGELFF.